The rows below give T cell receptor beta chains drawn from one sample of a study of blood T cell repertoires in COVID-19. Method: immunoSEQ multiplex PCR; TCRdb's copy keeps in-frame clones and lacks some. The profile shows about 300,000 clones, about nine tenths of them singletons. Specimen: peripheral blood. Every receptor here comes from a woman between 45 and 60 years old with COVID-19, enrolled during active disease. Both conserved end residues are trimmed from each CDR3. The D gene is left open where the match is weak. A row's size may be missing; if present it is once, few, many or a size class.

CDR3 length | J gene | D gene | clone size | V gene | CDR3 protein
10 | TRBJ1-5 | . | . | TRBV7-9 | ASSSTGQPQH
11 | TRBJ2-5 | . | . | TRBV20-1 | SASRPGKETQY
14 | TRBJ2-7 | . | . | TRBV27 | ASSLRTDMSSYEQY
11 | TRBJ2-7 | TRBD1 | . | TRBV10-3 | AISAGQGGEQY
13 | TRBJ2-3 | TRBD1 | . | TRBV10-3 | AISAGQRGTDTQY
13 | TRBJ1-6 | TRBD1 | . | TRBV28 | ASTVSTGARGPLH
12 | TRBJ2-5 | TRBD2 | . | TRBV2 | ASSLAGVRETQY
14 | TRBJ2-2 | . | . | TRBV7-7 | ASSPAGQKNTGELF
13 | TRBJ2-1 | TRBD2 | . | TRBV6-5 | ASSFSGKRYNEQF
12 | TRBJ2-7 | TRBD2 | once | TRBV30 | AWTRGGVVYEQY
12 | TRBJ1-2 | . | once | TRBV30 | AWTEGLDRYGYT
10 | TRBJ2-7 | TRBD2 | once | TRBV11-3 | ASSSGTSRQY
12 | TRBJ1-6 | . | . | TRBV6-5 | ASTGNGGNSPLH